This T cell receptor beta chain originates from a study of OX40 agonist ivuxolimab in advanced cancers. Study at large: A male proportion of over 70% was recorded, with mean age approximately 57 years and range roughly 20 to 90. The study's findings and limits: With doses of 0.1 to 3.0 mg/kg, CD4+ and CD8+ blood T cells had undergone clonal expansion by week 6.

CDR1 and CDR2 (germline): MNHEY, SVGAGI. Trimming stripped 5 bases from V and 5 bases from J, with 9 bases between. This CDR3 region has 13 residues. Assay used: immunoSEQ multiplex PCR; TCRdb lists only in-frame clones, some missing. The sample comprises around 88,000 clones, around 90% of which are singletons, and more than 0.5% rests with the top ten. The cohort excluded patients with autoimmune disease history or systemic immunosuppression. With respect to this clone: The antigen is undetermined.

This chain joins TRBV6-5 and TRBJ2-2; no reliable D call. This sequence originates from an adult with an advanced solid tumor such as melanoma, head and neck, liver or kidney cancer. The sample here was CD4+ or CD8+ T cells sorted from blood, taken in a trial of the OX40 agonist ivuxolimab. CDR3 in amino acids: CASSDGQTGELFF. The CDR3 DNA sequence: TGTGCCAGCAGTGACGGCCAGACCGGGGAGCTGTTTTTT.